The text below deals with one T cell receptor beta chain. Its antigen remains unidentified. This specimen belongs to a study of shared clonotypes between healthy human individuals. Findings of the study overall: Unshared clonotypes carried lower generation probabilities than those common to all four donors.

With 6 bases removed from V and 0 bases from J, the gap between germline ends came to 6 bases. The CDR3 extends over 13 amino acids. The germline V gene has CDR1 MNHNS and CDR2 SASEGT. Produced via immunoSEQ multiplex PCR; TCRdb's table is partial and in-frame only. The table has 2,100,000 or so clones, under 97% seen once. The sequence derives from a young man in good health. V usage is TRBV6-1 and J usage is TRBJ1-5; D unresolved. Specimen: naive CD4+ T cells sorted from blood. Subset: CD45RA+ positively selected. The CDR3 nucleotides are TGTGCCAGCAGCCGGCTTAGCAATCAGCCCCAGCATTTT. Translation gives CASSRLSNQPQHF.